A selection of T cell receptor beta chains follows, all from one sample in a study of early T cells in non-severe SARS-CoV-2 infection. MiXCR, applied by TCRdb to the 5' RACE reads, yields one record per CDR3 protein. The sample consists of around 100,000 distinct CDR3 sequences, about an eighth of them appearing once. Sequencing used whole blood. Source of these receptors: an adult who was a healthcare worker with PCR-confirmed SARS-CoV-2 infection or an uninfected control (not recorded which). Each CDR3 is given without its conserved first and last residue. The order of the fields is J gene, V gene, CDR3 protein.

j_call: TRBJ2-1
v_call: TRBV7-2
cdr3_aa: ASSLWVSTSGANEQF

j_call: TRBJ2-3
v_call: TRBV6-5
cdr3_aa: ASSLPGTDTQY

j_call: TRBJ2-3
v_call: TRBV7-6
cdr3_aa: ASRANVVATDTQY

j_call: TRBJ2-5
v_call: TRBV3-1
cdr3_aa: ASSHGGGGETQY

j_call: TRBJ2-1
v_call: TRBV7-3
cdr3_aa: ASSLGTGGGVF

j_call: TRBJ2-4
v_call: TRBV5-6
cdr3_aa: ASSPTSRARIQY

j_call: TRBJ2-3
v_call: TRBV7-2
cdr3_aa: ASSYFGTDTQY

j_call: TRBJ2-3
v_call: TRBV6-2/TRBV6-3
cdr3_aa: ASSPSSGRVTDTQY

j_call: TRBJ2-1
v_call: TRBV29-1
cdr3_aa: SVEAGGLGNEQF

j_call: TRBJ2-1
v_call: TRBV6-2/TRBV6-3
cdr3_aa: ASRIGGGPSEQF

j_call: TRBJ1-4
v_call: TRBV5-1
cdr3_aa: ASTNGDRGSEKLF

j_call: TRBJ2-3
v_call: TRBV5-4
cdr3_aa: ASSAPDRLTDTQY

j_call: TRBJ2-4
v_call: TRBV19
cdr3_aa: ASSAQGANIQY

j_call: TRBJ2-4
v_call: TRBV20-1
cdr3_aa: SARGETKNIQY

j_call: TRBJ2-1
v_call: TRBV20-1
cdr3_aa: SAKRRIAAFGEQF

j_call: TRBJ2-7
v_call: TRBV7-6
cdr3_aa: ASSLVAGPGREQY

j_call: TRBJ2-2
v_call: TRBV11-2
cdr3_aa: ASSLLPVDLGTGELF

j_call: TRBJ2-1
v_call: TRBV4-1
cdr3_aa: ASSHPLHKDEQF

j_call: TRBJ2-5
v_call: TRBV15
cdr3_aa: ATSRTVAVATQY

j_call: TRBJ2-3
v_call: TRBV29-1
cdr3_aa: SVEGGTGRTDTQY

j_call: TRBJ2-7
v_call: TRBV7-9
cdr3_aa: ASRIDGPGEQY

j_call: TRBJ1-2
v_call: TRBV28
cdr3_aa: ASSLGQANYGYT

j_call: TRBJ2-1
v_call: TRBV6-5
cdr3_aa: ASSHKVGGGEQF

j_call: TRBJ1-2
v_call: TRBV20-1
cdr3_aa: SARGQTNNYGYT

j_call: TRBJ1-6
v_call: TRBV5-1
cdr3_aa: ASSLGRQDASPLH

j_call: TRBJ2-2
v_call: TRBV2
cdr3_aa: ASAKDVTGELF

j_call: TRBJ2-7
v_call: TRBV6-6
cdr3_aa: ASSYSPYEQY

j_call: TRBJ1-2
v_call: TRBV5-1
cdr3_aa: ASSLGGEYGYT

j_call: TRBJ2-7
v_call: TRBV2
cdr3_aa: ASNVGERTEQY

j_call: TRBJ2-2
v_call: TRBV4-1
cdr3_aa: ASSQTLAGTGELF